These 24 T cell receptor beta chains came from one sample sequenced in a study of spatial heterogeneity in lung cancer. TCRdb passed the 5' RACE reads through MiXCR, listing each CDR3 protein once. The sample lists roughly 60,000 distinct CDR3 sequences; 8.4% were seen once. The time point: sample taken at primary tumor resection. Frozen PBMC, nontumor lung or tumor provided whole RNA, which was sequenced unsorted. Sequenced here: PBMCs, sampled at surgery. Receptors were obtained from a female donor with early-stage non-small cell lung cancer.

This clonotype was seen at least ten times. The V and J genes are TRBV20-1 and TRBJ2-3; 8 bases align to TRBD2. The CDR3 contains 16 residues. The germline CDR1 and CDR2 sequences are DFQATT and SNEGSKA (reference sequence). V gave up 5 bases and J gave up 0 bases; unmatched junction bases: 10. DNA of the CDR3: TGCAGTGCTCGCCCCGGGACTAGGCGAAGCACAGATACGCAGTATTTT. Its protein is CSARPGTRRSTDTQYF.

To note about this clonotype: The conserved phenylalanine or tryptophan is not found at the CDR3 terminus, so this likely reflects a read error. V usage is TRBV6-5 and J usage is TRBJ2-5; 9 positions match TRBD1. Losses at the gene ends were 6 bases for V and 1 base for J; bases not matched to a gene: 9. This CDR3 region has 16 residues. Germline CDR1 is MNHEY and CDR2 is SVGAGI. The CDR3 loop reads CASSLTGGVVQETQYS. CDR3 coding DNA: TGTGCCAGCAGCCTGACAGGGGGGGTTGTCCAAGAGACCCAGTACTCC.

At least ten counts were recorded for this clonotype. The V and J genes are TRBV3-1 and TRBJ1-5, with D tentatively TRBD1 (5 bases). CDR1 LGHDT and CDR2 YNNKEL come from the germline V gene (reference sequence). The CDR3 consists of 15 residues. The V end was cut by 0 bases, the J end by 6 bases, with 12 bases between. The CDR3 DNA is TGTGCCAGCAGCCAAGATCTAGCAGGGCGTCAGCCCCAGCATTTT. Its translation is CASSQDLAGRQPQHF.

The rearrangement uses TRBV6-5 and TRBJ2-1; the D is unclear. Trimming cost V 5 bases and J 0 bases, with 11 bases left between them. The CDR3 length is 15 residues. Germline CDR1 and CDR2: MNHEY and SVGAGI. CDR3 loop: CASSPRTTSYNEQFF. In nucleotides, the CDR3 is TGTGCCAGCAGTCCGCGAACTACCTCCTACAATGAGCAGTTCTTC.

This clonotype was seen at least ten times. This chain uses TRBV27 with TRBJ1-1; 7 positions agree with TRBD1. CDR1 is MNHEY, CDR2 SMNVEV, per germline (reference sequence). The V gene end was trimmed by 4 bases and the J gene end by 5 bases; junction bases not matched to a gene: 13. The CDR3 totals 16 residues. The CDR3 region is CASSSLSGGTRTEAFF. The CDR3 DNA is TGTGCCAGCAGTTCCCTGTCAGGGGGTACCCGGACTGAAGCTTTCTTT.

The chain is built from TRBV29-1 and TRBJ2-3; 8 positions match TRBD1. The CDR3 is made up of 14 amino acids. From germline, CDR1 is SQVTM and CDR2 ANQGSEA. V dropped 6 bases and J dropped 1; count of bases not matched to a gene: 6. This chain's CDR3 is CSVTGGGGTDTQYF. The CDR3 DNA reads as TGCAGCGTCACAGGGGGAGGTGGCACAGATACGCAGTATTTT.

There are a few counts of this clonotype. The chain has TRBV6-5 and TRBJ1-1, with a possible D match to TRBD1 (5 bases). CDR1 MNHEY and CDR2 SVGAGI come from the germline V gene. Trimming shortened V by 0 bases and J by 5 bases, and 13 bases separated the two germline ends. CDR3 length equals 15 residues. Here the CDR3 DNA reads TGTGCCAGCAGTTACTCCCGGCAGGGAGGGACTGAAGCTTTCTTT. It specifies CASSYSRQGGTEAFF.

The sample holds a few counts of this clonotype. The V gene is TRBV9, the J gene TRBJ2-5; no clear D gene. Germline V lookup: CDR1 SGDLS, CDR2 YYNGEE. The CDR3 runs 13 residues. V was cut by 3 bases and J by 5 bases, with 11 bases left in between. Here the CDR3 reads CASSAPMAETQYF. In DNA form, the CDR3 reads TGTGCCAGCAGCGCCCCCATGGCCGAGACCCAGTACTTC.

The chain has TRBV18 and TRBJ1-1, with D hard to call. Germline CDR1 is KGHSH and CDR2 is LQKENI. This CDR3 has 14 residues. V was cut by 0 bases and J by 4 bases, with 9 bases left in between. The CDR3 coding sequence is TGTGCCAGCTCACCACCCGGTGGAAGCACTGAAGCTTTCTTT. It encodes CASSPPGGSTEAFF.

The rearrangement links TRBV27 to TRBJ2-1, with 7 bases identical to TRBD2. Trimming cost V 6 bases and J 2 bases; bases outside gene matches: 7. From germline, CDR1 is MNHEY and CDR2 SMNVEV (reference sequence). The CDR3 length is 15 residues. The CDR3 DNA reads TGTGCCAGCAGGCTGGGGGGGGGACCCTACAATGAGCAGTTCTTC. This encodes CASRLGGGPYNEQFF.

At least ten counts were recorded for this clonotype. The chain uses TRBV24-1 and TRBJ2-1; no definite D call. This CDR3 contains 13 residues. Per germline, CDR1 KGHDR and CDR2 SFDVKD. Trimming removed 4 bases from V and 11 bases from J, with 14 bases in between. The CDR3 sequence: CATSDPARYQQFF. DNA for the CDR3: TGTGCCACCAGTGACCCTGCACGGTATCAGCAGTTCTTC.

This clonotype was recorded many times. The V and J genes are TRBV5-1 and TRBJ2-3, with D possibly being TRBD1 or TRBD2 (6 bases each). Trimming shortened V by 1 base and J by 6 bases, and 9 bases separated the two germline ends. Per the germline V gene, CDR1 is SGHRS and CDR2 is YFSETQ. The CDR3 has 13 residues. The CDR3 loop is CASSLLGGDTQYF. The DNA for the CDR3 is TGCGCCAGCAGCTTGCTGGGGGGCGATACGCAGTATTTT.

V gene TRBV28 combines with J gene TRBJ2-7; D not resolved. Germline assignment: CDR1 MDHEN and CDR2 SYDVKM. The ends were cut back, 7 bases at V and 0 bases at J, with 10 bases in the middle. This CDR3 contains 13 residues. The CDR3 protein is CASTEPSSYEQYF. The CDR3 DNA reads as TGTGCCAGCACCGAACCTAGCTCCTACGAGCAGTACTTC.

This clonotype was observed at least ten times. J is TRBJ1-1 and V is TRBV7-6, with no clear D. Germline CDR1 reads SGHVS; CDR2 reads FNYEAQ. The CDR3 has 15 amino acids. Trimming removed 5 bases from V and 3 bases from J, with 16 bases in between. CDR3 protein: CASSPLVGRDTEAFF. CDR3 DNA: TGTGCCAGCAGCCCTCTGGTAGGGCGCGACACTGAAGCTTTCTTT.

This clonotype appeared a few times. The V gene is TRBV12-3 or TRBV12-4, the J gene TRBJ1-1; tentative D call: TRBD1 (5 bases). V gave up 2 bases and J gave up 0 bases, with 7 bases separating them. CDR3 length equals 14 residues. CDR3 protein: CASSLRQMNTEAFF. CDR3 DNA sequence: TGTGCCAGCAGTTTAAGACAGATGAACACTGAAGCTTTCTTT.

J is TRBJ2-1 and V is TRBV6-2 or TRBV6-3; 7 bases are a match to TRBD2. The V segment lost 7 bases and the J segment 0 bases; nucleotides outside the gene matches: 3. The CDR3 is 14 residues long. The germline CDR1 and CDR2 sequences are MNHEY and SVGEGT. The CDR3 sequence: CASTSGGSYNEQFF. The CDR3 DNA follows: TGTGCCAGCACTTCGGGGGGCTCCTACAATGAGCAGTTCTTC.

The rearrangement joins TRBV10-3 to TRBJ1-2; D not resolved. Per germline, CDR1 ENHRY and CDR2 SYGVKD. The CDR3 sequence is 12 residues long. Trimming removed 3 bases at V and 10 bases at J, with 12 bases between. CDR3 region: CAISDRGDVYTF. DNA of the CDR3: TGTGCCATCAGTGATCGGGGTGATGTCTACACCTTC.

The CDR3, as DNA: TGTGCCAGCAGCTACACTGGCGGGAGAGGGGAGCAGTACTTC. Residues: CASSYTGGRGEQYF. The rearrangement links TRBV7-8 to TRBJ2-7; the match to TRBD2 covers 7 bases. From germline, CDR1 is SGHVS and CDR2 FQNEAQ. The length of the CDR3 is 14 residues. V gave up 4 bases and J gave up 7 bases; unmatched junction bases: 10.

This clonotype was counted at least ten times. The rearrangement uses TRBV28 and TRBJ2-3; D call uncertain. The CDR3 runs 15 residues. Trimming removed 4 bases from V and 2 bases from J, with 13 bases in between. Germline lookup yields CDR1 MDHEN and CDR2 SYDVKM. CDR3 in DNA: TGTGCCAGCAGTTCCCCCTCTAAATCCACAGATACGCAGTATTTT. Protein product: CASSSPSKSTDTQYF.

The rearrangement links TRBV7-9 to TRBJ2-5, with a possible D match to TRBD2 (5 bases). The CDR3 loop spans 14 amino acids. Trimming removed 5 bases at V and 1 base at J, with 11 bases between. Germline V CDR1 and CDR2: SEHNR, FQNEAQ (reference sequence). CDR3 DNA: TGTGCCAGCAGCCCGGACTTCCTCCAAGAGACCCAGTACTTC. Protein: CASSPDFLQETQYF.

In this sample, this clonotype turned up many times. The final CDR3 position lacks the conserved phenylalanine or tryptophan, pointing to a likely read error. It is unclear where the CDR3 begins or ends on the DNA, so no DNA is shown, and the CDR3 is as TCRdb lists it. The CDR3 spells CASSLRDSV. This chain uses TRBV21-1 with TRBJ1-6; TRBD1 was called by the table and not checked on the DNA. TRBV21-1 corresponds to a pseudogene. The CDR3 is 9 residues long, ends included.

The sample holds a few counts of this clonotype. The chain employs TRBV9 and TRBJ1-1; TRBD1 matches 9 bases. V shed 2 bases and J 6 bases; nucleotides not matched to a gene: 5. Germline V gene sequence: CDR1 SGDLS, CDR2 YYNGEE. The CDR3 length is 14 residues. This CDR3 is CASSVGTGRAEAFF. CDR3 DNA sequence: TGTGCCAGCAGCGTCGGGACAGGGAGGGCTGAAGCTTTCTTT.

This clonotype has more than one count but fewer than ten. The chain combines TRBV5-1 with TRBJ2-1; 10 bases line up with TRBD2. The CDR3 contains 19 residues. Germline CDR1 reads SGHRS; CDR2 reads YFSETQ. V lost 3 bases, J lost 4 bases, and 16 bases stayed unmatched. In DNA, the CDR3 is TGCGCCAGCAGCTCCGGAGCGGGGGGGCCAAGTCAACTTTACAATGAGCAGTTCTTC. Its protein product is CASSSGAGGPSQLYNEQFF.

In its sample, this clonotype was seen many times. V is TRBV6-1 and J is TRBJ1-5; D not certain. Germline V gene data show CDR1 as MNHNS and CDR2 as SASEGT. The V end lost 10 bases, the J end lost 0 bases, and 10 bases lay between the germline ends. The length of the CDR3 is 13 residues. Written as DNA, the CDR3 is TGTGCCACCAAGGATGATAGCAATCAGCCCCAGCATTTT. It specifies CATKDDSNQPQHF.